Listed here are 12 T cell receptor beta chains from one sample, sequenced in a study of blood T cell repertoires in COVID-19. TCRdb's copy holds only in-frame clones and misses some; the assay was immunoSEQ multiplex PCR. The table records about 290,000 clones, 75% to 90% of them present only once. Sequencing input: PBMCs or T cells enriched from blood (not recorded which). These receptors all come from a woman in her thirties or forties who had recovered from COVID-19.

V gene TRBV30 combines with J gene TRBJ2-1; TRBD2 matches 7 bases. Per germline, CDR1 GTSNPN and CDR2 SVGIG (reference sequence). V shed 0 bases and J 5 bases; nucleotides not matched to a gene: 7. The CDR3 length is 15 residues. CDR3 nucleotide sequence: TGTGCCTGGAGTGTAGGTGGGAGGGCTAACAATGAGCAGTTCTTC. Its protein is CAWSVGGRANNEQFF.

In DNA form, the CDR3 reads TGTGCCAGCAGCCAATCCCGTAGCGGGGGGAACACCGGGGAGCTGTTTTTT. Protein: CASSQSRSGGNTGELFF. The chain employs TRBV3-1 (or the pseudogene TRBV3-2) and TRBJ2-2; TRBD2 aligns across 9 bases. The CDR3 covers 17 residues. The V gene end was trimmed by 2 bases and the J gene end by 1 base; junction bases not matched to a gene: 5. Germline V gene sequence: CDR1 LGHDT, CDR2 YNNKEL (reference sequence).

V usage is TRBV5-1 and J usage is TRBJ2-1; D is perhaps TRBD1 (6 bases). Per germline, CDR1 SGHRS and CDR2 YFSETQ. Trimming removed 4 bases from V and 2 bases from J, with 10 bases in between. The CDR3 totals 14 residues. The chain's CDR3 is CASSMDSAYNEQFF. The CDR3 DNA is TGCGCCAGCAGCATGGACAGTGCCTACAATGAGCAGTTCTTC.

This clone was seen just once. V is TRBV3-1 (or the pseudogene TRBV3-2) and J is TRBJ2-2, with D perhaps matching TRBD1 (5 bases). In germline, CDR1 is LGHDT, CDR2 YNNKEL (reference sequence). V lost 2 bases and J 1 base, leaving 14 bases between the germline ends. The CDR3 is 17 residues long. CDR3 loop: CASSQFGGQGNTGELFF. The CDR3, as DNA: TGTGCCAGCAGCCAATTTGGTGGCCAGGGGAACACCGGGGAGCTGTTTTTT.

The gene calls are TRBV6-1 and TRBJ1-2; a possible D gene is TRBD1 (5 bases). There are 15 residues in the CDR3. In germline, CDR1 is MNHNS, CDR2 SASEGT. V lost 0 bases and J 8 bases, leaving 16 bases between the germline ends. The CDR3 DNA sequence: TGTGCCAGCAGTGAAGCGGGGCAGGGTGCGCTCGGCTACACCTTC. Translating gives CASSEAGQGALGYTF.

The rearrangement uses TRBV4-1 and TRBJ1-4; 7 bases line up with TRBD1. V trimming: 5 bases; J trimming: 0 bases; junction bases outside the gene matches: 6. The CDR3 covers 16 residues. CDR1 MGHRA and CDR2 YSYEKL come from the germline V gene. Here the CDR3 reads CASSRGQIATNEKLFF. CDR3 in DNA: TGCGCCAGCAGCAGGGGACAGATTGCAACTAATGAAAAACTGTTTTTT.

This rearrangement joins TRBV19 to TRBJ1-6; D may be TRBD1 (5 bases). CDR3 length: 19 amino acids. V was clipped by 3 bases and J by 0 bases, with 18 bases between them. Germline assignment: CDR1 LNHDA and CDR2 SQIVND (reference sequence). The CDR3 nucleotides are TGTGCCAGTAGTATTCCCACAGGCCGTCGAAGCTCCTATAATTCACCCCTCCACTTT. This sequence encodes CASSIPTGRRSSYNSPLHF. Variable domain in full (rest from reference TRBV19 and TRBJ1-6): DGGITQSPKYLFRKEGQNVTLSCEQNLNHDAMYWYRQDPGQGLRLIYYSQIVNDFQKGDIAEGYSVSREKKESFPLTVTSAQKNPTAFYLCASSIPTGRRSSYNSPLHFGNGTRLTVT.

The V gene is TRBV19, the J gene TRBJ1-5, with 7 bases that match TRBD1. J lost 2 bases, V lost 2 bases, and 3 bases had no gene match. Germline V lookup: CDR1 LNHDA, CDR2 SQIVND (reference sequence). The CDR3 is 15 residues long. The CDR3 loop is CASSITDRGNQPQHF. CDR3 bases: TGTGCCAGTAGTATAACCGACAGGGGCAATCAGCCCCAGCATTTT.

The gene calls are TRBV5-4 and TRBJ2-7, with 12 positions matching TRBD2. The CDR3 covers 16 residues. Germline loops: CDR1 SGHNT, CDR2 YYREEE (reference sequence). Losses at the gene ends were 3 bases for V and 5 bases for J; bases not matched to a gene: 9. Here the CDR3 reads CASSYGLAGRGDEQYF. The CDR3 DNA follows: TGTGCCAGCAGCTATGGACTAGCGGGGCGAGGAGACGAGCAGTACTTC.

J is TRBJ1-5 and V is TRBV9, with D possibly matching TRBD1 (6 bases). The length of the CDR3 is 14 residues. Germline V lookup: CDR1 SGDLS, CDR2 YYNGEE. Between the trimmed V and J ends, which lost 1 base and 6 bases, there was a span of 11 bases. The CDR3: CASSVQGQGQPQHF. The CDR3, as DNA: TGTGCCAGCAGCGTACAGGGGCAGGGTCAGCCCCAGCATTTT.

The chain carries TRBV6-5 and TRBJ2-6, with D unclear. V was cut by 7 bases and J by 3 bases, with 7 bases left in between. This CDR3 is 13 amino acids long. Germline V gene lookup returns CDR1 MNHEY and CDR2 SVGAGI. In DNA, the CDR3 is TGTGCCAGCATGAGGAGTGGGGCCAACGTCCTGACTTTC. This encodes CASMRSGANVLTF.

This clone has just one count. V gene TRBV7-2 combines with J gene TRBJ2-1; tentative D call: TRBD2 (7 bases). V was trimmed by 3 bases and J by 6 bases, leaving 15 bases between them. The CDR3 sequence is 15 residues long. Germline values: CDR1 SGHTA, CDR2 FQGNSA. The CDR3 sequence is CASSLGRAGANEQFF. The CDR3 DNA sequence: TGTGCCAGCAGCTTGGGGAGGGCAGGGGCCAATGAGCAGTTCTTC.